Shown below are 18 T cell receptor beta chains from a single sample sequenced in a study of shared clonotypes between healthy human individuals. Assay: immunoSEQ multiplex PCR; the TCRdb copy retains only in-frame clones and omits some. Of 450,000 to 550,000 clones listed, 79% are singletons. The sequencing sample was made of PBMCs. These TCRs come from a woman in her 40s in good health. Some clones in this sample may be carry-over from other donors' samples.

This clone was seen just once. The chain has TRBV7-8 and TRBJ2-7; TRBD2 matches at 7 bases. The CDR3 length is 16 residues. V was clipped by 2 bases and J by 9 bases; unmatched bases: 16. Germline CDR1 and CDR2: SGHVS and FQNEAQ. Here the CDR3 reads CASSLRRTSQMLGQYF. For the CDR3, the DNA is TGTGCCAGCAGCTTAAGGCGGACTAGTCAGATGCTTGGGCAGTACTTC.

The chain is built from TRBV5-8 and TRBJ2-3; TRBD1 matches at 11 bases. This CDR3 has 16 amino acids. The trim removed 0 bases at V and 2 bases at J, leaving 2 bases unmatched. The germline V gene encodes CDR1 SGHTS and CDR2 YDEGEE. CDR3 region: CASSLGTGGLTDTQYF. CDR3 DNA sequence: TGTGCCAGCAGCTTGGGGACAGGGGGCCTCACAGATACGCAGTATTTT.

The chain is built from TRBV5-1 and TRBJ2-7; 7 bases agree with TRBD1. J was trimmed by 0 bases and V by 0 bases; bases with no gene match: 3. The CDR3 spans 15 residues. CDR1 is SGHRS and CDR2 is YFSETQ in the germline V gene. The CDR3, as DNA: TGCGCCAGCAGCTTGGGTACAGGGGTCTCCTACGAGCAGTACTTC. This codes for CASSLGTGVSYEQYF.

J is TRBJ2-5 and V is TRBV11-2; possibly TRBD2 for D (6 bases). The end of the DNA is better explained by TRBJ2-7, so the J call may be wrong. This CDR3 has 14 residues. Looked up from germline, CDR1 is SGHAT and CDR2 is FQNNGV. Here the CDR3 DNA reads TGTGCCAGCAGCTTCGGGACTCCCTCCTACGAGCAGTACTTC. Protein product: CASSFGTPSYEQYF.

This clone was observed a single time. CDR3 nucleotides: TGCGCCAGCACCCTAGCGTCGAGCTCCTACAATGAGCAGTTCTTC. This encodes CASTLASSSYNEQFF. The gene calls are TRBV5-1 and TRBJ2-1; D perhaps matches TRBD2 (6 bases). The length of the CDR3 is 15 residues. Germline CDR1 reads SGHRS; CDR2 reads YFSETQ. Trimming removed 6 bases at V and 0 bases at J, with 13 bases between.

V usage is TRBV12-2 and J usage is TRBJ2-1; the DNA was not used to check the table's D call, TRBD2. TRBV12-2 is a known pseudogene. CDR3 size: 18 residues. The CDR3 spells CASRLGTSGRTSYNEQFF. For the CDR3, the DNA is TGTGCAAGTCGCCTCGGGACTAGCGGGAGGACGTCCTACAATGAGCAGTTCTTC.

The chain uses TRBV7-2 and TRBJ2-1; D perhaps matches TRBD1 (6 bases). V was trimmed by 1 base and J by 8 bases, leaving 12 bases between them. In germline, CDR1 is SGHTA, CDR2 FQGNSA. The CDR3 has 14 amino acids. The CDR3 protein is CASSLDGQNDEQFF. The CDR3 DNA sequence: TGTGCCAGCAGCTTAGACGGACAGAACGATGAGCAGTTCTTC.

The chain is built from TRBV19 and TRBJ1-1; D unclear. Between the trimmed V and J ends, which lost 4 bases and 1 base, there was a span of 7 bases. The CDR3 runs 13 residues. Germline CDR1 is LNHDA and CDR2 is SQIVND (reference sequence). Here the CDR3 reads CASSTTQNTEAFF. The CDR3 DNA reads TGTGCCAGTAGTACCACTCAGAACACTGAAGCTTTCTTT. The variable domain in full, completed from reference TRBV19 and TRBJ1-1, reads DGGITQSPKYLFRKEGQNVTLSCEQNLNHDAMYWYRQDPGQGLRLIYYSQIVNDFQKGDIAEGYSVSREKKESFPLTVTSAQKNPTAFYLCASSTTQNTEAFFGQGTRLTVV.

The V call is TRBV29-1, the J call TRBJ1-2, with D maybe TRBD1 (6 bases). The germline CDR1 and CDR2 sequences are SQVTM and ANQGSEA. The V end was cut by 7 bases, the J end by 4 bases, with 19 bases between. CDR3 length: 14 residues. For the CDR3, the DNA is TGCAGCGCATCGAGGGACACCAACTTCTATGGCTACACCTTC. It yields the protein CSASRDTNFYGYTF.

The V call is TRBV4-2, the J call TRBJ2-1; 10 nucleotides match TRBD2. The CDR3 sequence is 14 residues long. Germline CDR1 reads LGHNA; CDR2 reads YNFKEQ. With 4 bases clipped from V and 10 bases from J, the junction kept 7 bases outside the gene matches. DNA for the CDR3: TGTGCCAGCAGCCGATTGCTAGCGGGAGTCGAGCAGTTCTTC. Its protein is CASSRLLAGVEQFF.

The chain couples TRBV5-3 to TRBJ2-5; D remains ambiguous. TRBV5-3 is filed as an ORF, its function uncertain. Trimming removed 1 base at V and 2 bases at J, with 6 bases between. The CDR3 has 13 residues. CDR3 coding DNA: TGTGCCAGAAGCTTGTTTTGGCAAGAGACCCAGTACTTC. Translated: CARSLFWQETQYF.

The chain couples TRBV19 to TRBJ1-5; D remains ambiguous. Germline V gene data show CDR1 as LNHDA and CDR2 as SQIVND (reference sequence). The V end lost 0 bases, the J end lost 5 bases, and 11 bases lay between the germline ends. The CDR3 is 15 amino acids. CDR3 amino acids: CASSIDPFGDQPQHF. CDR3 coding DNA: TGTGCCAGTAGTATAGATCCTTTCGGAGATCAGCCCCAGCATTTT.

V and J are TRBV21-1 and TRBJ1-4. TRBV21-1 is annotated as a pseudogene. The CDR3 totals 17 residues. The CDR3 DNA follows: TGTGCCAGCAGCCCTAAGACAAACAGCGCAACTAATGAAAAACTGTTTTTT. Protein: CASSPKTNSATNEKLFF.

Remarks on this clone: Other DNA sequences in the sample encode the same CDR3. The chain has TRBV18 and TRBJ1-4; D gene uncertain. With 0 bases removed from V and 0 bases from J, the gap between germline ends came to 2 bases. The CDR3 totals 14 residues. Germline V gene lookup returns CDR1 KGHSH and CDR2 LQKENI. The CDR3 bases are TGTGCCAGCTCACCACCCTCAACTAATGAAAAACTGTTTTTT. Protein: CASSPPSTNEKLFF.

CDR3 nucleotide sequence: TGTGCCAGTAGGGCCTTCGGGACGCGGGAAAAACTGTTTTTT. It codes for CASRAFGTREKLFF. The chain uses TRBV19 and TRBJ1-4; D might be TRBD1 (5 bases). The length of the CDR3 is 14 residues. V lost 6 bases and J lost 8, with 16 bases in between. The germline gives CDR1 LNHDA, CDR2 SQIVND (reference sequence).

This clone was counted ten times or more. The chain links TRBV6-1 to TRBJ1-5; D call uncertain. Germline CDR1 MNHNS, CDR2 SASEGT. V was pared by 4 bases and J by 4 bases, with 8 bases between. This CDR3 is built from 13 residues. The CDR3 region is CASSGEPNQPQHF. CDR3 bases: TGTGCCAGCAGTGGTGAACCAAATCAGCCCCAGCATTTT.

This clone was seen just once. This sequence joins TRBV28 and TRBJ2-3; no firm D call. V lost 2 bases and J lost 2, with 5 bases in between. CDR1 is MDHEN and CDR2 is SYDVKM in the germline V gene. The CDR3 has 13 amino acids. Here the CDR3 DNA reads TGTGCCAGCAGTTTACCCGACACAGATACGCAGTATTTT. It translates to CASSLPDTDTQYF.

V and J are TRBV7-5 and TRBJ2-7; TRBD1, as called in the table, went unchecked against the DNA. TRBV7-5 is designated a pseudogene. This CDR3 comprises 16 residues. The CDR3 DNA follows: TGTGTCAGAAGCGGCACCTCCGGGACAGGCACCTACGAGCAGTACTTC. Protein: CVRSGTSGTGTYEQYF.